This T cell receptor (beta chain) originates from a study of blood T cell repertoires in COVID-19. Study in general: Some COVID-19 samples were acute and others convalescent; all came from the United States, Italy and Spain.

The CDR3 is 15 residues long. Trimming at V came to 2 bases and at J to 2 bases, leaving 2 bases not matched to a gene. Per the germline V gene, CDR1 is LGHNA and CDR2 is YNFKEQ. Per the original methods: Using reference gene primer amplification, nucleated cell counts were estimated. Sequencing was performed with immunoSEQ multiplex PCR; in TCRdb, only in-frame clones are kept and a portion is missing. V and J calls and clone size are those listed in that table; D and trimming were worked out from the DNA. The sample consists of some 58,000 clones, roughly four fifths of them appearing once. The Seattle patients joined while their infection was active and were tracked longitudinally afterward.

The chain combines TRBV4-2 with TRBJ2-1; TRBD2 matches 8 bases. The specimen was peripheral blood. The receptor was isolated from a man aged 45-65 years with COVID-19, enrolled during active disease. CDR3 coding DNA: TGTGCCAGCAGCCAACCGGGACTAGCCTACAATGAGCAGTTCTTC. Its translation: CASSQPGLAYNEQFF.